This entry concerns a single T cell receptor beta chain. Its antigen is not identified. TCRdb passed the PCR reads through MiXCR, listing each CDR3 protein once. The sample lists some 33,000 distinct CDR3 sequences, 35% to 40% occurring once. The time point is: late sampling 161 to 241 days after vaccination in a few convalescent patients. This CDR3 contains 13 residues. V dropped 1 base and J dropped 6 bases, with 10 bases sitting between them. Germline values: CDR1 DFQATT, CDR2 SNEGSKA (reference sequence). The source of the sample is a study of vaccination and CD4 T cells after COVID-19. Study background: Two Hispanic individuals were among six male and four female convalescent patients.

Study results and caveats: A comparatively limited set of convalescent patients was examined, with no early post-infection timepoints. Rising from 21 to 38, the median of SARS-CoV-2-reactive clonotypes did not change significantly.

This chain joins TRBV20-1 and TRBJ2-1; no clear D gene. The clonotype was recovered from a human donor who had recovered from COVID-19. The sample in question was CD4+ T cells from blood, obtained about 7 months after SARS-CoV-2 vaccination. The CDR3 is CSARVKASNEQFF. In DNA, the CDR3 is TGCAGTGCTAGAGTGAAGGCATCCAATGAGCAGTTCTTC.